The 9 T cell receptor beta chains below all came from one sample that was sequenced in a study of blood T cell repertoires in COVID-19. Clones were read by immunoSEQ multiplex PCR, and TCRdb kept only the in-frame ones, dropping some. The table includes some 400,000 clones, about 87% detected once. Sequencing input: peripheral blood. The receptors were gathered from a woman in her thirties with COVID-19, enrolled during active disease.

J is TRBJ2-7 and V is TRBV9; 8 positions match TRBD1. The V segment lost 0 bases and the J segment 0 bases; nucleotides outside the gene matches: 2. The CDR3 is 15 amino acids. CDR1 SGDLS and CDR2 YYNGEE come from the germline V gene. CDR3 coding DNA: TGTGCCAGCAGCGTAGGACAGGGGCCCTCCTACGAGCAGTACTTC. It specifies CASSVGQGPSYEQYF.

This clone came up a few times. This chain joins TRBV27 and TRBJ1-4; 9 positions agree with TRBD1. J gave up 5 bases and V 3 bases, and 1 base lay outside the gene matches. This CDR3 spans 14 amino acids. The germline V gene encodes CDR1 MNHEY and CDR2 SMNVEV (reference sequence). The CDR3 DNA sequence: TGTGCCAGCAGTTTCGGGACAGGGAATGAAAAACTGTTTTTT. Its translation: CASSFGTGNEKLFF.

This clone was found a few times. As DNA, the CDR3 is TGCGCCAGCAGCCCTAGGACTAGCGGGAGTGTCTCCTACGAGCAGTACTTC. Amino acid sequence: CASSPRTSGSVSYEQYF. The chain combines TRBV5-1 with TRBJ2-7; the match to TRBD2 covers 13 bases. The J segment lost 0 bases and the V segment lost 4 bases, leaving 7 bases of the junction unmatched. The CDR3 is 17 residues long. CDR1 and CDR2 from the germline V gene are SGHRS and YFSETQ.

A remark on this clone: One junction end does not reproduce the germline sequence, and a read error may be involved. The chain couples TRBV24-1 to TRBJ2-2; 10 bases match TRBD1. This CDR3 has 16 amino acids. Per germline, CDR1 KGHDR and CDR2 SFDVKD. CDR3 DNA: TGTGCCACCAGTGATCCGGGACAGGGGAACGCCGGGGAGCTGTTTTTT. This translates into CATSDPGQGNAGELFF.

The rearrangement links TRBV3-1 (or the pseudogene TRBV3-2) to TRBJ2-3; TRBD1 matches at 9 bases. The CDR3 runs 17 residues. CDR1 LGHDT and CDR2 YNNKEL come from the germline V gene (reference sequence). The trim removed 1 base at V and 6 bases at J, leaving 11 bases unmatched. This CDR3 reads CASSQVLGQGSGDTQYF. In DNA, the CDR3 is TGTGCCAGCAGCCAAGTCCTCGGACAGGGGAGTGGCGATACGCAGTATTTT.

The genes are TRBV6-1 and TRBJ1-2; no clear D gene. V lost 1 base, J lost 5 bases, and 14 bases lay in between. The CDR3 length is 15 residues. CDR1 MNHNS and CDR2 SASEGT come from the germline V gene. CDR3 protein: CASSEGGPSLYGYTF. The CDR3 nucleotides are TGTGCCAGCAGTGAAGGAGGTCCGTCCCTGTATGGCTACACCTTC.

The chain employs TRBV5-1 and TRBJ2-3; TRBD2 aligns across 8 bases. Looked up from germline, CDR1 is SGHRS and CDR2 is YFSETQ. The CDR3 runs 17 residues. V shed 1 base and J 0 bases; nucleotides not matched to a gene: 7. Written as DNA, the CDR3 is TGCGCCAGCAGCTTGCGGCTAGCGGGTACTAGCACAGATACGCAGTATTTT. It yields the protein CASSLRLAGTSTDTQYF.

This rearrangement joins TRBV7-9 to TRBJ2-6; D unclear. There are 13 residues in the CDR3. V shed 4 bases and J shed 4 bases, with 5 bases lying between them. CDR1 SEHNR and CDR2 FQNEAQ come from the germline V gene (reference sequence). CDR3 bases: TGTGCCAGCAGCTGGGCGGGGGCCAACGTCCTGACTTTC. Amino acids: CASSWAGANVLTF.

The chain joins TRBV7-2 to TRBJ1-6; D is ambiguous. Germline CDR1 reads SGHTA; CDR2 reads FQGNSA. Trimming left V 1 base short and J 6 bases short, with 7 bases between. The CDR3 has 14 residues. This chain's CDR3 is CASSLDGFNSPLHF. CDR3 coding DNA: TGTGCCAGCAGCTTAGACGGTTTTAATTCACCCCTCCACTTT.